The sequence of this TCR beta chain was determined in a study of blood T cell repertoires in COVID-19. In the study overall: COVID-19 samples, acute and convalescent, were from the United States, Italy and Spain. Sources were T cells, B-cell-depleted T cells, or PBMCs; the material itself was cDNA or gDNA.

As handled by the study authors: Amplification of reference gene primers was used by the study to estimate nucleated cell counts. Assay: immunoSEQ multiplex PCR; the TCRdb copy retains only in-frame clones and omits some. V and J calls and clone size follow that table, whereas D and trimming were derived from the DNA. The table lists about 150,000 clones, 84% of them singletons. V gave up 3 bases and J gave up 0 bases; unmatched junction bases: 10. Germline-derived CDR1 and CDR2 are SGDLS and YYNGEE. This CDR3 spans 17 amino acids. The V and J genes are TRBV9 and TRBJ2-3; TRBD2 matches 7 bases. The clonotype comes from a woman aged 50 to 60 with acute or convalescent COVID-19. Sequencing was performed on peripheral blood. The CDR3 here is CASSAYELATSTDTQYF. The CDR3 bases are TGTGCCAGCAGCGCATACGAACTAGCGACTAGCACAGATACGCAGTATTTT.